A selection of T cell receptor beta chains follows, all from one sample in a study of shared clonotypes between healthy human individuals. Sequencing used immunoSEQ multiplex PCR; TCRdb keeps in-frame clones, though not all of them. The sample records 950,000 to 1,300,000 clones, 70% to 80% being singletons. The sample comprised memory CD4+ T cells sorted from blood. Every receptor here comes from a man aged 18 to 30 in good health. The CDR3 runs from the conserved cysteine through the conserved F or W. The order of the fields is CDR3 length, clone size, V gene, D gene, J gene, CDR3 DNA, CDR3 protein. D genes are given only for firm matches. Not every row has a clone size; where given, it reads once, few, many or a size class.

cdr3_length: 11
clone_size: -
v_call: TRBV5-8
d_call: -
j_call: TRBJ1-4
cdr3_nt: TGTGCCAGCAGCAGAGGAGAAAAACTGTTTTTT
cdr3_aa: CASSRGEKLFF

cdr3_length: 15
clone_size: -
v_call: TRBV9
d_call: TRBD1
j_call: TRBJ1-4
cdr3_nt: TGTGCCAGCAGCGGGCCGGGACAGGGACCCGAAAAACTGTTTTTT
cdr3_aa: CASSGPGQGPEKLFF

cdr3_length: 15
clone_size: -
v_call: TRBV28
d_call: TRBD1
j_call: TRBJ1-6
cdr3_nt: TGTGCCAGCAGTCCCCGGGGCAGGGGGAATTCACCCCTCCACTTT
cdr3_aa: CASSPRGRGNSPLHF

cdr3_length: 14
clone_size: -
v_call: TRBV6-5
d_call: TRBD1
j_call: TRBJ1-3
cdr3_nt: TGTGCCAGCAGCCGGACAGGGTTTGGAAACACCATATATTTT
cdr3_aa: CASSRTGFGNTIYF

cdr3_length: 15
clone_size: once
v_call: TRBV18
d_call: -
j_call: TRBJ1-1
cdr3_nt: TGTGCCAGCTCACCGGGCGTCGGCATGAACACTGAAGCTTTCTTT
cdr3_aa: CASSPGVGMNTEAFF

cdr3_length: 13
clone_size: -
v_call: TRBV25-1
d_call: TRBD1
j_call: TRBJ2-7
cdr3_nt: TGTGCCAGCAGGGGACAGGGGCCCTGGGAGCAGTACTTC
cdr3_aa: CASRGQGPWEQYF

cdr3_length: 15
clone_size: -
v_call: TRBV4-1
d_call: -
j_call: TRBJ1-1
cdr3_nt: TGCGCCAGCAGCCAAAATTACCAACCGGGGACTGAAGCTTTCTTT
cdr3_aa: CASSQNYQPGTEAFF

cdr3_length: 14
clone_size: many
v_call: TRBV5-1
d_call: TRBD1
j_call: TRBJ2-7
cdr3_nt: TGCGCCAGCAGCGAGGGACAGGGGGGCTACGAGCAGTACTTC
cdr3_aa: CASSEGQGGYEQYF

cdr3_length: 16
clone_size: -
v_call: TRBV28
d_call: -
j_call: TRBJ1-5
cdr3_nt: TGTGCCAGCAGTTTTGGGCGGGCCTATAGCAATCAGCCCCAGCATTTT
cdr3_aa: CASSFGRAYSNQPQHF

cdr3_length: 14
clone_size: few
v_call: TRBV6-5
d_call: TRBD1
j_call: TRBJ1-6
cdr3_nt: TGTGCCAGCAGCCGGACAGGGGAAGATTCACCCCTCCACTTT
cdr3_aa: CASSRTGEDSPLHF

cdr3_length: 16
clone_size: -
v_call: TRBV28
d_call: TRBD1
j_call: TRBJ2-4
cdr3_nt: TGTGCCAGCAGTGCGGACAGGTCCCTAGCCAAAAACATTCAGTACTTC
cdr3_aa: CASSADRSLAKNIQYF

cdr3_length: 16
clone_size: once
v_call: TRBV9
d_call: -
j_call: TRBJ2-2
cdr3_nt: TGTGCCAGCAGCGTAGGTCCAGGGGTGTACACCGGGGAGCTGTTTTTT
cdr3_aa: CASSVGPGVYTGELFF

cdr3_length: 17
clone_size: many
v_call: TRBV10-3
d_call: -
j_call: TRBJ1-4
cdr3_nt: TGTGCCATCAGTGATCCCGACGGATTTGCAACTAATGAAAAACTGTTTTTT
cdr3_aa: CAISDPDGFATNEKLFF

cdr3_length: 15
clone_size: -
v_call: TRBV5-1
d_call: -
j_call: TRBJ2-7
cdr3_nt: TGCGCCAGCAGCTTGGGGCAGGGGTTCACCTACGAGCAGTACTTC
cdr3_aa: CASSLGQGFTYEQYF

cdr3_length: 15
clone_size: -
v_call: TRBV5-1
d_call: TRBD2
j_call: TRBJ2-7
cdr3_nt: TGCGCCAGCAGCCCTCCGGGACTAGCGGGAGTAGAGCAGTACTTC
cdr3_aa: CASSPPGLAGVEQYF

cdr3_length: 13
clone_size: -
v_call: TRBV30
d_call: -
j_call: TRBJ2-1
cdr3_nt: TGTGCCTGGAGTACCGAATCGGTGGGATGGCAGTTCTTC
cdr3_aa: CAWSTESVGWQFF

cdr3_length: 13
clone_size: -
v_call: TRBV11-3
d_call: -
j_call: TRBJ2-1
cdr3_nt: TGTGCCAGCAGCTCAGATCAACTTGGTGAGCAGTTCTTC
cdr3_aa: CASSSDQLGEQFF

cdr3_length: 14
clone_size: few
v_call: TRBV9
d_call: -
j_call: TRBJ1-1
cdr3_nt: TGTGCCAGCAGCGTAGGAGGGCTCAATGGTCGAGCTTTCTTT
cdr3_aa: CASSVGGLNGRAFF

cdr3_length: 15
clone_size: few
v_call: TRBV10-3
d_call: TRBD1
j_call: TRBJ2-1
cdr3_nt: TGTGCCATCAGAGCCCCGGGACAGGGCATCAATGAGCAGTTCTTC
cdr3_aa: CAIRAPGQGINEQFF

cdr3_length: 15
clone_size: few
v_call: TRBV5-1
d_call: -
j_call: TRBJ2-1
cdr3_nt: TGCGCCAGCAGCTTGGCTCAGGGGCCCTCAGGGGAGCAGTTCTTC
cdr3_aa: CASSLAQGPSGEQFF

cdr3_length: 14
clone_size: -
v_call: TRBV9
d_call: -
j_call: TRBJ1-4
cdr3_nt: TGTGCCAGCAGCCCCGCGGGGGGGGGTGAAAAACTGTTTTTT
cdr3_aa: CASSPAGGGEKLFF

cdr3_length: 14
clone_size: -
v_call: TRBV6-5
d_call: TRBD2
j_call: TRBJ2-7
cdr3_nt: TGTGCCAGCAGTCTGTCTAGCGGATTCTACGAGCAGTACTTC
cdr3_aa: CASSLSSGFYEQYF

cdr3_length: 16
clone_size: few
v_call: TRBV5-1
d_call: -
j_call: TRBJ1-6
cdr3_nt: TGCGCCAGCAGCTCGGCACAAAGGACAGTAAATTCACCCCTCCACTTT
cdr3_aa: CASSSAQRTVNSPLHF

cdr3_length: 15
clone_size: -
v_call: TRBV30
d_call: TRBD2
j_call: TRBJ2-1
cdr3_nt: TGTGCCTGGAGTGCCGGGACTAGCAGCTTTGGCGAGCAGTTCTTC
cdr3_aa: CAWSAGTSSFGEQFF

cdr3_length: 14
clone_size: -
v_call: TRBV11-2
d_call: TRBD1
j_call: TRBJ1-6
cdr3_nt: TGTGCCAGCAGCTTTCAGGGGGCTTATTCACCCCTCCACTTT
cdr3_aa: CASSFQGAYSPLHF

cdr3_length: 14
clone_size: once
v_call: TRBV5-1
d_call: TRBD1
j_call: TRBJ2-5
cdr3_nt: TGCGCCAGCTCACAACAGGGGGCGAAGAAGACCCAGTACTTC
cdr3_aa: CASSQQGAKKTQYF

cdr3_length: 15
clone_size: -
v_call: TRBV7-2
d_call: -
j_call: TRBJ1-2
cdr3_nt: TGTGCCAGCAGCTTGTCCGGGACGGAGAACTATGGCTACACCTTC
cdr3_aa: CASSLSGTENYGYTF

cdr3_length: 15
clone_size: -
v_call: TRBV4-1
d_call: TRBD2
j_call: TRBJ2-7
cdr3_nt: TGCGCCAGCAGCCAGGGACTAGCGTATACCTACGAGCAGTACTTC
cdr3_aa: CASSQGLAYTYEQYF